Presented here are 17 T cell receptor beta chains from one specimen sequenced in a study of T-cell reconstitution after alpha-beta-depleted transplantation in children. TCRbeta library preparation incorporated unique molecular identifiers. Using its own MiXCR run on the PCR reads, TCRdb lists one record per CDR3 protein. The table lists more than 200,000 distinct CDR3 sequences, around 25% of them singletons. The material was PBMCs, mostly from graft donor cells, obtained 360 days after TCRalphabeta/CD19-depleted stem cell transplant. These receptors all come from a female patient aged 2 to 10 who had a stem cell transplant for congenital amegakaryocytic thrombocytopenia, so the T cells may come from the graft donor.

This clonotype has a single count. This chain uses TRBV18 with TRBJ2-4; possible D gene TRBD2, 6 bases. The CDR3 has 14 residues. Germline V CDR1 and CDR2: KGHSH, LQKENI. The ends were cut back, 3 bases at V and 3 bases at J, with 9 bases in the middle. The DNA of the CDR3 is TGTGCCAGCTCACCCGAGCGGGTCAAAAACATTCAGTACTTC. Its translation is CASSPERVKNIQYF.

The chain carries TRBV6-1 and TRBJ2-3; no clear D. The CDR3 covers 13 residues. The V gene lost 6 bases and the J gene lost 7 bases, with 14 bases spanning the gap. Looked up from germline, CDR1 is MNHNS and CDR2 is SASEGT. CDR3 protein: CASRPGAGYTQYF. Written as DNA, the CDR3 is TGTGCCAGCAGACCCGGTGCTGGATATACGCAGTATTTT.

This chain uses TRBV6-1 with TRBJ1-5; D not certain. The germline V and J ends were trimmed by 0 bases and 1 base, with 10 bases remaining between them. Germline V gene sequence: CDR1 MNHNS, CDR2 SASEGT. This CDR3 region has 16 residues. CDR3 amino acids: CASSEALFRSNQPQHF. CDR3 in DNA: TGTGCCAGCAGTGAAGCCCTCTTTCGGAGCAATCAGCCCCAGCATTTT.

V is TRBV7-9 and J is TRBJ2-3; 9 bases fit TRBD2. The CDR3 has 15 amino acids. Trimming at V came to 7 bases and at J to 6 bases, leaving 11 bases not matched to a gene. CDR1 and CDR2 (germline): SEHNR, FQNEAQ (reference sequence). Here the CDR3 reads CASTIYSGRGDTQYF. The CDR3 region has the DNA TGTGCCAGCACCATCTATAGCGGGAGAGGGGATACGCAGTATTTT.

The DNA of the CDR3 is TGTGCCTGGAGTGTAGGTCCCGCTCGCTACACCTTC. Encoded protein: CAWSVGPARYTF. This rearrangement joins TRBV30 to TRBJ1-2; D not resolved. The CDR3 consists of 12 residues. Germline CDR1 GTSNPN, CDR2 SVGIG (reference sequence). Trimming shortened V by 0 bases and J by 9 bases, and 11 bases separated the two germline ends. The full variable domain, its missing parts supplied by reference TRBV30 and TRBJ1-2, is SQTIHQWPATLVQPVGSPLSLECTVEGTSNPNLYWYRQAAGRGLQLLFYSVGIGQISSEVPQNLSASRPQDRQFILSSKKLLLSDSGFYLCAWSVGPARYTFGSGTRLTVV.

Turning to this clonotype: One junction end does not reproduce the germline sequence, and a read error may be involved. The J gene is TRBJ2-1, the V gene TRBV4-1; the D is unclear. Germline V gives CDR1 MGHRA, CDR2 YSYEKL. The CDR3 is 13 amino acids. In nucleotides, the CDR3 is TGCGCCAGCAGCCAAGTGTTCGTCAATGAGCATTTCTTC. This sequence encodes CASSQVFVNEHFF.

J is TRBJ1-1 and V is TRBV11-2, with D possibly matching TRBD1 (5 bases). Germline CDR1 and CDR2: SGHAT and FQNNGV. CDR3 length equals 13 residues. Trimming left V 2 bases short and J 5 bases short, with 9 bases between. The CDR3 DNA reads TGTGCCAGCAGCTTATGGGGCCCAACTGAAGCTTTCTTT. Amino acids: CASSLWGPTEAFF.

This clonotype came up a few times. The CDR3 region is CASSEEWDQETQYF. In DNA, the CDR3 is TGTGCCAGCAGTGAAGAATGGGACCAAGAGACCCAGTACTTC. This sequence joins TRBV2 and TRBJ2-5, with D unclear. Germline values: CDR1 SNHLY, CDR2 FYNNEI. The CDR3 is 14 amino acids. V gave up 1 base and J gave up 0 bases, with 6 bases separating them.

This clonotype was observed a few times. CDR3 in DNA: TGCGCCAGCAGCAAGTTCTCAACGTTCACTAGCACAGATACGCAGTATTTT. Residues: CASSKFSTFTSTDTQYF. The V and J genes are TRBV5-1 and TRBJ2-3; no firm D call. CDR3 length: 17 residues. Germline CDR1 reads SGHRS; CDR2 reads YFSETQ. V was clipped by 4 bases and J by 0 bases, with 18 bases between them.

This chain uses TRBV4-2 with TRBJ2-3, with TRBD2 matching 8 bases. Looked up from germline, CDR1 is LGHNA and CDR2 is YNFKEQ. With V trimmed by 0 bases and J by 5 bases, 7 bases remained unmatched. The CDR3 totals 16 residues. DNA of the CDR3: TGTGCCAGCAGCCAAGACACGGGAGGGGTAATAGATACGCAGTATTTT. Amino acid sequence: CASSQDTGGVIDTQYF.

This clonotype was found a few times. This chain links TRBV3-1 with TRBJ2-2; TRBD2 might be the D (6 bases). The germline V gene has CDR1 LGHDT and CDR2 YNNKEL (reference sequence). Between the trimmed V and J ends, which lost 1 base and 4 bases, there was a span of 22 bases. The CDR3 spans 19 residues. DNA of the CDR3: TGTGCCAGCAGCCAAGTCCTGGGGTGGGGGGTTCGTTTCACCGGGGAGCTGTTTTTT. Its protein is CASSQVLGWGVRFTGELFF.

CDR3 nucleotides: TGTGCCAGCAGCTTAGGCCGGGACTCCCTCTACGAGCAGTACTTC. It codes for CASSLGRDSLYEQYF. This chain connects TRBV7-9 to TRBJ2-7; a possible D gene is TRBD2 (6 bases). Germline CDR1 and CDR2: SEHNR and FQNEAQ (reference sequence). The CDR3 covers 15 residues. Trimming removed 1 base at V and 3 bases at J, with 13 bases between.

Only a few counts were recorded for this clonotype. Written as DNA, the CDR3 is TGCGCCAGCAGCTTGCTTCATCCGGCCTACAATGAGCAGTTCTTC. Its protein is CASSLLHPAYNEQFF. The chain employs TRBV5-1 and TRBJ2-1; no definite D call. CDR3 length equals 15 residues. Germline V CDR1 and CDR2: SGHRS, YFSETQ. V lost 1 base, J lost 2 bases, and 10 bases lay in between.

This clonotype has a handful of counts. V gene TRBV7-9 combines with J gene TRBJ2-7, with 9 bases that match TRBD1. This CDR3 has 15 residues. The germline CDR1 and CDR2 sequences are SEHNR and FQNEAQ (reference sequence). Trimming removed 1 base from V and 4 bases from J; junction bases left unmatched: 5. As DNA, the CDR3 is TGTGCCAGCAGCTTAGAGACAGGGGGGTCATACGAGCAGTACTTC. Translated: CASSLETGGSYEQYF. The full variable domain, with the rest looked up from reference TRBV7-9 and TRBJ2-7, is DTGVSQNPRHKITKRGQNVTFRCDPISEHNRLYWYRQTLGQGPEFLTYFQNEAQLEKSRLLSDRFSAERPKGSFSTLEIQRTEQGDSAMYLCASSLETGGSYEQYFGPGTRLTVT.

This clonotype was recorded a few times. The rearrangement links TRBV20-1 to TRBJ1-5; D is perhaps TRBD1 (6 bases). This CDR3 comprises 13 residues. From germline, CDR1 is DFQATT and CDR2 SNEGSKA (reference sequence). V lost 7 bases, J lost 6 bases, and 16 bases lay in between. CDR3 residues: CSVGGTLGQPQHF. Here the CDR3 DNA reads TGCAGTGTCGGCGGGACACTTGGTCAGCCCCAGCATTTT.

V gene TRBV18 combines with J gene TRBJ2-3; 9 bases agree with TRBD1. This CDR3 is 18 amino acids long. V lost 1 base and J lost 0; bases outside the gene matches: 8. Germline CDR1 and CDR2: KGHSH and LQKENI. CDR3: CASSPRTGAWTSTDTQYF. The CDR3 DNA reads TGTGCCAGCTCACCACGGACAGGGGCTTGGACTAGCACAGATACGCAGTATTTT.

This clonotype has a handful of counts. This rearrangement joins TRBV27 to TRBJ1-1, with no clear D. Germline CDR1 is MNHEY and CDR2 is SMNVEV (reference sequence). With 1 base removed from V and 0 bases from J, the gap between germline ends came to 15 bases. The CDR3 totals 17 residues. As DNA, the CDR3 is TGTGCCAGCAGTTTATTACCGGGCCCTAGAGTGAACACTGAAGCTTTCTTT. Its translation: CASSLLPGPRVNTEAFF.